A selection of T cell receptor beta chains follows, all from one sample in a study of blood T cell repertoires in COVID-19. Generated by immunoSEQ multiplex PCR, the TCRdb table keeps only in-frame clones and is missing some. The data show about 250,000 clones, about 85% seen once. Input material: peripheral blood. The receptors were gathered from a human donor with COVID-19, enrolled during active disease. The donor label of this sample is uncertain. The CDR3 runs from the conserved cysteine through the conserved F or W. Fields, in order: CDR3 DNA, CDR3 protein, clone size, D gene, V gene, J gene. D genes are given only for firm matches. Not all rows give a size; the values are once, few, many and, for expanded clones, a class.

CDR3nt: TGTGCCAGCACTCGCTCGGGGAGCCCCCTCTACACCTTC; CDR3aa: CASTRSGSPLYTF; abundance: few; d_gene: .; v_gene: TRBV7-9; j_gene: TRBJ1-2
CDR3nt: TGTGCCAGCAGTTACCGATCGGACGGAGGCTATGGCTACACCTTC; CDR3aa: CASSYRSDGGYGYTF; abundance: .; d_gene: .; v_gene: TRBV6-5; j_gene: TRBJ1-2
CDR3nt: TGCGCCAGCAGCCAGGACAGGAACAATTCACCCCTCCACTTT; CDR3aa: CASSQDRNNSPLHF; abundance: .; d_gene: TRBD1; v_gene: TRBV4-3; j_gene: TRBJ1-6
CDR3nt: TGTGCCAGCAGTCCGGGAGTACTACTCTCCTCCACCCAATATGGCTACACCTTC; CDR3aa: CASSPGVLLSSTQYGYTF; abundance: .; d_gene: .; v_gene: TRBV28; j_gene: TRBJ1-2
CDR3nt: TGTGCCAGCAGTCTGACAGGGTACCCCTATGGCTACACCTTC; CDR3aa: CASSLTGYPYGYTF; abundance: .; d_gene: TRBD1; v_gene: TRBV28; j_gene: TRBJ1-2
CDR3nt: TGTGCCAGCGGTAACAGGGGAGGCGAAGCTTTCTTT; CDR3aa: CASGNRGGEAFF; abundance: many; d_gene: TRBD1; v_gene: TRBV6-5; j_gene: TRBJ1-1
CDR3nt: TGTGCCAGCTGTACAGCGGCGGCTAATGAAAAACTGTTTTTT; CDR3aa: CASCTAAANEKLFF; abundance: .; d_gene: .; v_gene: TRBV6-6; j_gene: TRBJ1-4
CDR3nt: TGTGCCAGCAGCCCTAGCGGGAGAGGCACCGGGGAGCTGTTTTTT; CDR3aa: CASSPSGRGTGELFF; abundance: .; d_gene: TRBD2; v_gene: TRBV7-3; j_gene: TRBJ2-2
CDR3nt: TGCGCCAGCAGCCCGGGACAGGGGATCTACAATGAGCAGTTCTTC; CDR3aa: CASSPGQGIYNEQFF; abundance: .; d_gene: TRBD1; v_gene: TRBV4-1; j_gene: TRBJ2-1
CDR3nt: TGTGCCAGCCTCACCGCACTTAACACTGAAGCTTTCTTT; CDR3aa: CASLTALNTEAFF; abundance: .; d_gene: .; v_gene: TRBV25-1; j_gene: TRBJ1-1
CDR3nt: TGTGCCAGCAGTCTGTTACCGGGACAGGGTTTCCCCCAGCATTTT; CDR3aa: CASSLLPGQGFPQHF; abundance: .; d_gene: TRBD1; v_gene: TRBV28; j_gene: TRBJ1-5
CDR3nt: TGTGCCAGCAGCGTAGGAGGCCTGAACACCGGGGAGCTGTTTTTT; CDR3aa: CASSVGGLNTGELFF; abundance: .; d_gene: .; v_gene: TRBV9; j_gene: TRBJ2-2
CDR3nt: TGTGCCAGCAGCATCACAAATCACGGACTTTTCTACGAGCAGTACTTC; CDR3aa: CASSITNHGLFYEQYF; abundance: once; d_gene: .; v_gene: TRBV7-2; j_gene: TRBJ2-7
CDR3nt: TGTGCCAGCAGCTCCGGACAGCCCGCGGCGCTGTTTTTT; CDR3aa: CASSSGQPAALFF; abundance: .; d_gene: .; v_gene: TRBV7-9; j_gene: TRBJ2-2
CDR3nt: TGTGCCAGCTCGGACAGTAAGGGGAATCAGCCCCAGCATTTT; CDR3aa: CASSDSKGNQPQHF; abundance: once; d_gene: .; v_gene: TRBV28; j_gene: TRBJ1-5
CDR3nt: TGTGCCTGGGGACAGTCGAATGAAAAACTGTTTTTT; CDR3aa: CAWGQSNEKLFF; abundance: once; d_gene: .; v_gene: TRBV30; j_gene: TRBJ1-4
CDR3nt: TGTGCCAGTAGTATAGAAACAGGGGGAGATACTGAAGCTTTCTTT; CDR3aa: CASSIETGGDTEAFF; abundance: .; d_gene: TRBD1; v_gene: TRBV19; j_gene: TRBJ1-1
CDR3nt: TGTGCCTCTACTAGCGCTAGCACAGATACGCAGTATTTT; CDR3aa: CASTSASTDTQYF; abundance: .; d_gene: TRBD2; v_gene: TRBV30; j_gene: TRBJ2-3
CDR3nt: TGCGCCAGCAGCTTCCTCCCGGGAGCCTCCTACAATGAGCAGTTCTTC; CDR3aa: CASSFLPGASYNEQFF; abundance: .; d_gene: .; v_gene: TRBV5-1; j_gene: TRBJ2-1
CDR3nt: TGTGCCTGGAGTGTAGCCGCTGATAAGCCCCAGCATTTT; CDR3aa: CAWSVAADKPQHF; abundance: .; d_gene: .; v_gene: TRBV30; j_gene: TRBJ1-5
CDR3nt: TGCGCCAGCAGCTCAGAACTAGCCTGGGGCATTCAGTACTTC; CDR3aa: CASSSELAWGIQYF; abundance: .; d_gene: .; v_gene: TRBV5-1; j_gene: TRBJ2-4
CDR3nt: TGTGCCAGCCGGGGGGCCAATCTCCTTTACGGCCAAGAGACCCAGTACTTC; CDR3aa: CASRGANLLYGQETQYF; abundance: .; d_gene: .; v_gene: TRBV27; j_gene: TRBJ2-5
CDR3nt: TGTGCCAGCAGTCGACGAGGACAGGACACTGAAGCTTTCTTT; CDR3aa: CASSRRGQDTEAFF; abundance: .; d_gene: TRBD1; v_gene: TRBV6-5; j_gene: TRBJ1-1
CDR3nt: TGTGCCAGCAGTGAACGGGGGGTGCTGCTCTCCGAGCAGTACTTC; CDR3aa: CASSERGVLLSEQYF; abundance: .; d_gene: TRBD2; v_gene: TRBV6-1; j_gene: TRBJ2-7
CDR3nt: TGTGCCAGCAGCTTAATAGGACAGTCCTACGAGCAGTACTTC; CDR3aa: CASSLIGQSYEQYF; abundance: .; d_gene: .; v_gene: TRBV7-9; j_gene: TRBJ2-7
CDR3nt: TGTGCCAGCAGCGTAGCTAGAGGGACTAGCGGCGCAGATACGCAGTATTTT; CDR3aa: CASSVARGTSGADTQYF; abundance: .; d_gene: TRBD2; v_gene: TRBV9; j_gene: TRBJ2-3
CDR3nt: TGTGCCAGCTCACCCCTGGGGAGCGGCGCTGAAGCTTTCTTT; CDR3aa: CASSPLGSGAEAFF; abundance: .; d_gene: .; v_gene: TRBV18; j_gene: TRBJ1-1
CDR3nt: TGTGCCAGCATTAAACAGGCCATGAACACTGAAGCTTTCTTT; CDR3aa: CASIKQAMNTEAFF; abundance: .; d_gene: .; v_gene: TRBV28; j_gene: TRBJ1-1
CDR3nt: TGTGCCTGGGCGGGCGGGTACAGGGACCAAGAGACCCAGTACTTC; CDR3aa: CAWAGGYRDQETQYF; abundance: .; d_gene: .; v_gene: TRBV30; j_gene: TRBJ2-5
CDR3nt: TGCGCCAGCAGCTTGTCAACGGGATCCTACGAGCAGTACTTC; CDR3aa: CASSLSTGSYEQYF; abundance: .; d_gene: .; v_gene: TRBV5-1; j_gene: TRBJ2-7
CDR3nt: TGTGCCAGCAGCTATTCCTACGAGCAGTACTTC; CDR3aa: CASSYSYEQYF; abundance: once; d_gene: .; v_gene: TRBV14; j_gene: TRBJ2-7
CDR3nt: TGTGCCATCAGTGAGGAACTCGGACAGGGGGCCTACGAGCAGTACTTC; CDR3aa: CAISEELGQGAYEQYF; abundance: once; d_gene: TRBD1; v_gene: TRBV10-3; j_gene: TRBJ2-7
CDR3nt: TGCAGCGCTGGGACAGGGGATAGCAATCAGCCCCAGCATTTT; CDR3aa: CSAGTGDSNQPQHF; abundance: .; d_gene: TRBD1; v_gene: TRBV29-1; j_gene: TRBJ1-5
CDR3nt: TGTGCCAGCAGCTGGGGCGTCCGCGTTAATCAGCCCCAGCATTTT; CDR3aa: CASSWGVRVNQPQHF; abundance: .; d_gene: .; v_gene: TRBV7-8; j_gene: TRBJ1-5
CDR3nt: TGTGCCAGCGGATCGACCCTGGGACAGGGGGGGGATAGCAATCAGCCCCAGCATTTT; CDR3aa: CASGSTLGQGGDSNQPQHF; abundance: .; d_gene: TRBD1; v_gene: TRBV27; j_gene: TRBJ1-5
CDR3nt: TGTGCCAGTAGTATCGGCGGGGGAAGCGCTGGCTACACCTTC; CDR3aa: CASSIGGGSAGYTF; abundance: .; d_gene: .; v_gene: TRBV19; j_gene: TRBJ1-2
CDR3nt: TGTGCCAGCAGCTTTCAGGACAGGGCGGACACGTATGAGCAGTTCTTC; CDR3aa: CASSFQDRADTYEQFF; abundance: .; d_gene: TRBD1; v_gene: TRBV7-3; j_gene: TRBJ2-1
CDR3nt: TGCGCCAGCAGCTTCCGGACAGAGGTCTCTGAAGCTTTCTTT; CDR3aa: CASSFRTEVSEAFF; abundance: .; d_gene: .; v_gene: TRBV5-1; j_gene: TRBJ1-1
CDR3nt: TGTGCCAGCAGGGAGGCAGGGGGCATCAGAGCCAACGTCCTGACTTTC; CDR3aa: CASREAGGIRANVLTF; abundance: .; d_gene: TRBD1; v_gene: TRBV28; j_gene: TRBJ2-6
CDR3nt: TGTGCCAGCAGCCAAGATCCAGGGGCGGATGGAAACACCATATATTTT; CDR3aa: CASSQDPGADGNTIYF; abundance: .; d_gene: .; v_gene: TRBV3-1/TRBV3-2; j_gene: TRBJ1-3
CDR3nt: TGTGCCAGCAGCTTAAGAGGGCTAGACAGGGGCCTACGAGCTTTCTTT; CDR3aa: CASSLRGLDRGLRAFF; abundance: .; d_gene: TRBD1; v_gene: TRBV7-2; j_gene: TRBJ1-1
CDR3nt: TGTGCCAGCAGCTTCGAGTGGGGCCGGGCCACTGAAGCTTTCTTT; CDR3aa: CASSFEWGRATEAFF; abundance: .; d_gene: .; v_gene: TRBV5-4; j_gene: TRBJ1-1
CDR3nt: TGTGCCAGCAGCCCCCGGGGGGCGGGACCTTACAATGAGCAGTTCTTC; CDR3aa: CASSPRGAGPYNEQFF; abundance: many; d_gene: .; v_gene: TRBV5-6; j_gene: TRBJ2-1
CDR3nt: TGTGCCAGCAGCTTAACAAGAGATACGCAGTATTTT; CDR3aa: CASSLTRDTQYF; abundance: .; d_gene: .; v_gene: TRBV7-2; j_gene: TRBJ2-3
CDR3nt: TGTGCTAGTGGTTTGCCGACCGGGACAGGGCGCGCAGGGAACACCGGGGAGCTGTTTTTT; CDR3aa: CASGLPTGTGRAGNTGELFF; abundance: .; d_gene: TRBD1; v_gene: TRBV12-5; j_gene: TRBJ2-2
CDR3nt: TGTGCCAGCAGCAGGCGGGGGCCCCCCTACAATGAGCAGTTCTTC; CDR3aa: CASSRRGPPYNEQFF; abundance: .; d_gene: .; v_gene: TRBV7-2; j_gene: TRBJ2-1
CDR3nt: TGTGCCAGCAGTTACGCCGCTCGACAGGGGAACACTGAAGCTTTCTTT; CDR3aa: CASSYAARQGNTEAFF; abundance: .; d_gene: TRBD1; v_gene: TRBV6-5; j_gene: TRBJ1-1
CDR3nt: TGTGCCAGTAGTTCTAAAGACGGGAGCTCCTACAATGAGCAGTTCTTC; CDR3aa: CASSSKDGSSYNEQFF; abundance: .; d_gene: .; v_gene: TRBV19; j_gene: TRBJ2-1
CDR3nt: TGTGCCAGCAGTTTTCAGCGGGGACCAGTTTACTATGGCTACACCTTC; CDR3aa: CASSFQRGPVYYGYTF; abundance: .; d_gene: .; v_gene: TRBV28; j_gene: TRBJ1-2
CDR3nt: TGTGCCTGGGGGCCGGGGGGGGACGGAAACACCATATATTTT; CDR3aa: CAWGPGGDGNTIYF; abundance: once; d_gene: .; v_gene: TRBV30; j_gene: TRBJ1-3
CDR3nt: TGTGCCAGCAGTTTTCGACGGGGATACAATGAGCAGTTCTTC; CDR3aa: CASSFRRGYNEQFF; abundance: .; d_gene: .; v_gene: TRBV28; j_gene: TRBJ2-1
CDR3nt: TGTGCCAGCAGCCCGGCGCCAGGCGATACGCAGTATTTT; CDR3aa: CASSPAPGDTQYF; abundance: few; d_gene: .; v_gene: TRBV7-3; j_gene: TRBJ2-3
CDR3nt: TGTGCCAGCAGCTTATTACGGGGCGGGAGAATCTCTGGAAACACCATATATTTT; CDR3aa: CASSLLRGGRISGNTIYF; abundance: .; d_gene: .; v_gene: TRBV11-2; j_gene: TRBJ1-3
CDR3nt: TGTGCCAGCAGTCGAACGGGAGGCTACACCTTC; CDR3aa: CASSRTGGYTF; abundance: .; d_gene: .; v_gene: TRBV6-2/TRBV6-3; j_gene: TRBJ1-2
CDR3nt: TGTGCCAGCTCACTAAACACGCTAAGACAGTCCACTGAAGCTTTCTTT; CDR3aa: CASSLNTLRQSTEAFF; abundance: few; d_gene: .; v_gene: TRBV18; j_gene: TRBJ1-1
CDR3nt: TGTGCCAGCAGTTTAAGAGGTGGACAGGGGAATCAGCCCCAGCATTTT; CDR3aa: CASSLRGGQGNQPQHF; abundance: .; d_gene: TRBD1; v_gene: TRBV27; j_gene: TRBJ1-5
CDR3nt: TGCAGTGCTAGAACAGGAAACACCATATATTTT; CDR3aa: CSARTGNTIYF; abundance: .; d_gene: .; v_gene: TRBV20-1; j_gene: TRBJ1-3
CDR3nt: TGTGCCAGCAGCCGGGACAGATCCTACGAGCAGTACTTC; CDR3aa: CASSRDRSYEQYF; abundance: .; d_gene: TRBD1; v_gene: TRBV7-9; j_gene: TRBJ2-7